The entry below gives a single T cell receptor beta chain sequence along with its context. As yet, its antigen is unknown. The CDR3 extends over 14 amino acids. V lost 0 bases, J lost 2 bases, and 8 bases lay in between. CDR1 MNHEY and CDR2 SVGAGI come from the germline V gene. The data stem from a study of cytomegalovirus exposure and HLA in healthy donors. Study observations and caveats: HLA allele associations emerged for roughly 17,000 TCR beta sequences in a later analysis, at 0.05 false discovery rate. Judged likely to be a sequencing artifact was a cluster of highly shared sequence variants. An apparent linkage of common viral pathogens to several of the most significant clusters emerged in a later analysis.

In the PCR, 60 Vbeta and 13 Jbeta primers were used. The table came from immunoSEQ multiplex PCR; TCRdb's copy has only in-frame clones and leaves some out. This listing includes more than 95,000 clones. What was sequenced was PBMCs. This TCR was sampled from a man aged 40-55 years in good health and CMV-seronegative. The chain uses TRBV6-5 and TRBJ2-7; D is possibly TRBD1 (6 bases). The DNA of the CDR3 is TGTGCCAGCAGTTACTCAGGGGGTCCCTACGAGCAGTACTTC. Amino acid sequence: CASSYSGGPYEQYF.